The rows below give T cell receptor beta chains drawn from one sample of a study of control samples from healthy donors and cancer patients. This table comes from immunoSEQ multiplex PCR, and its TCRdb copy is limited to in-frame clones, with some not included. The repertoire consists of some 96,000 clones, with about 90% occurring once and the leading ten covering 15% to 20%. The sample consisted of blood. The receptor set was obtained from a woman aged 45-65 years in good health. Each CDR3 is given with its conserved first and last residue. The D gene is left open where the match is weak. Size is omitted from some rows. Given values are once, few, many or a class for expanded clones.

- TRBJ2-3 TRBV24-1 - CATSDIRTDDPDTQYF TGTGCCACCAGTGATATAAGGACCGATGATCCAGATACGCAGTATTTT
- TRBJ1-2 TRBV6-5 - CASSPSGGSGYTF TGTGCCAGCAGTCCCTCCGGGGGAAGCGGCTACACCTTC
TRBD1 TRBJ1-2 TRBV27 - CASSDRGQGGYTF TGTGCCAGCAGCGACAGGGGGCAAGGTGGCTACACCTTC
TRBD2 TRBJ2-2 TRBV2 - CASTRAGGFSTGELFF TGTGCCAGCACCCGAGCGGGGGGGTTCAGCACCGGGGAGCTGTTTTTT
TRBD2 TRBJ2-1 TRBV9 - CASSVEDLAGNEQFF TGTGCCAGCAGCGTAGAAGACCTAGCGGGGAATGAGCAGTTCTTC
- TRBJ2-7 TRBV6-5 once CASREAGTLVIVQYF TGTGCCAGCAGGGAGGCTGGGACCCTCGTAATTGTGCAGTACTTC
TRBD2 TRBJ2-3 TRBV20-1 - CSASLIAGASTDTQYF TGCAGTGCTAGTCTTATAGCGGGAGCTAGCACAGATACGCAGTATTTT
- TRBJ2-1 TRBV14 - CASSQQLGGPNEQFF TGTGCCAGCAGCCAACAACTGGGGGGGCCCAATGAGCAGTTCTTC
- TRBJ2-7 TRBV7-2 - CASSDSGSSSYEQYF TGTGCCAGCAGCGATAGCGGATCCAGCTCCTACGAGCAGTACTTC
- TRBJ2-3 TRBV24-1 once CATSDFTSFGGTDTQYF TGTGCCACCAGTGATTTCACTAGCTTCGGGGGCACAGATACGCAGTATTTT
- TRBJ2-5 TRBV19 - CASSLRAQERETQYF TGTGCCAGTAGTCTCCGGGCCCAAGAGAGAGAGACCCAGTACTTC
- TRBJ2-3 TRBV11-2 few CASSLDGRGDTQYF TGTGCCAGCAGCTTAGATGGAAGGGGAGATACGCAGTATTTT
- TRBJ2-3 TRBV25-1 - CASSEGWAGNPPDTQYF TGTGCCAGCAGTGAAGGATGGGCCGGGAATCCCCCAGATACGCAGTATTTT
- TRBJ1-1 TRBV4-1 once CASSQEGRLPNTEAFF TGCGCCAGCAGCCAAGAAGGGCGATTGCCAAACACTGAAGCTTTCTTT
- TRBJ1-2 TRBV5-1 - CASSVDIDGYTF TGCGCCAGCAGCGTGGACATCGATGGCTACACCTTC
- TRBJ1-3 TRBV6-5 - CASSTPGSGNTIYF TGTGCCAGTTCCACGCCAGGCTCTGGAAACACCATATATTTT
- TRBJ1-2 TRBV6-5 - CASSNPLRGNGYTF TGTGCCAGCAGTAACCCATTAAGGGGAAATGGCTACACCTTC
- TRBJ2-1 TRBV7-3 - CASSLKQYGPENEQFF TGTGCCAGCAGCTTAAAGCAGTATGGCCCCGAGAATGAGCAGTTCTTC
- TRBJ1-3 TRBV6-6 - CASSYLAPSGNTIYF TGTGCCAGCAGTTACTTGGCTCCCTCTGGAAACACCATATATTTT
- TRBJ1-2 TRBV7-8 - CASSSGGGGNYGYTF TGTGCCAGCAGCTCTGGGGGGGGAGGGAACTATGGCTACACCTTC
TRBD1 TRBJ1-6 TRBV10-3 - CAISEFSGQLNSPLHF TGTGCCATCAGTGAGTTTTCGGGACAGCTTAATTCACCCCTCCACTTT
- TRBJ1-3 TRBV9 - CASSVGLIGNTIYF TGTGCCAGCAGCGTAGGCCTAATCGGAAACACCATATATTTT
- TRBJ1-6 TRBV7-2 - CASSSRFNSPLHF TGTGCCAGCAGCTCCAGGTTTAATTCACCCCTCCACTTT
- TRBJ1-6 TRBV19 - CASEWGPNSPLHF TGTGCCAGTGAATGGGGCCCCAATTCACCCCTCCACTTT
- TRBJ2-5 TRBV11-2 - CASTTYRTKVGETQYF TGTGCCAGCACCACCTACCGGACCAAGGTTGGGGAGACCCAGTACTTC
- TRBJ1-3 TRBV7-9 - CASSQSLSGNTIYF TGTGCCAGCAGCCAGTCCCTCTCTGGAAACACCATATATTTT
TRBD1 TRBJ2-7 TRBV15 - CATSSVRTGGSYEQYF TGTGCCACCAGCAGCGTTCGGACAGGGGGATCCTACGAGCAGTACTTC
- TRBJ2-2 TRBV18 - CASSPPTARTAGELFF TGTGCCAGCTCACCTCCGACAGCGAGGACCGCCGGGGAGCTGTTTTTT
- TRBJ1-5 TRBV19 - CASSIAGDSNQPQHF TGTGCCAGTAGTATAGCCGGGGATAGCAATCAGCCCCAGCATTTT
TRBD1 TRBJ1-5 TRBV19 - CASSKGVGTARNQPQHF TGTGCCAGTAGTAAGGGGGTGGGGACAGCTCGCAATCAGCCCCAGCATTTT
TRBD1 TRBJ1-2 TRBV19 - CASSKDRSSGYTF TGTGCCAGTAGTAAGGACAGGTCTTCTGGCTACACCTTC
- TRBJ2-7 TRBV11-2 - CASSPRSGASSEQYF TGTGCCAGCAGCCCGAGGTCAGGGGCGAGCAGCGAGCAGTACTTC
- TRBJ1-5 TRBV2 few CASSERFLNQPQHF TGTGCCAGCAGTGAACGTTTCCTGAATCAGCCCCAGCATTTT